This TCR beta chain was retrieved from a study of shared clonotypes between healthy human individuals. Whole-study context: Aged between 18 and 49, the donors were a couple of women and three men.

The assay used deep level. Unsorted PBMC DNA sequencing spanned ten immunoSEQ deep assay plates. As processed by the authors: ImmunoSEQ gave junction-only sequences without quality scores, so filtering differed. Libraries were prepared by immunoSEQ multiplex PCR; TCRdb keeps only in-frame clonotypes and omits some of them. The D gene and trimming were derived from the DNA, and the V and J assignments and clone size from that table. The sample consists of more than 400,000 clones, more than 65% of them appearing once. Between the trimmed V and J ends, which lost 2 bases and 7 bases, there was a span of 5 bases. Germline V gene lookup returns CDR1 GTSNPN and CDR2 SVGIG (reference sequence). The CDR3 extends over 11 amino acids.

This chain connects TRBV30 to TRBJ2-2; D gene unclear. This sequence originates from a woman in her forties in good health. Some clones in this sample may be carry-over from other donors' samples. What was sequenced was PBMCs. This CDR3 reads CAWSYYGELFF. The DNA for the CDR3 is TGTGCCTGGAGTTATTACGGGGAGCTGTTTTTT.